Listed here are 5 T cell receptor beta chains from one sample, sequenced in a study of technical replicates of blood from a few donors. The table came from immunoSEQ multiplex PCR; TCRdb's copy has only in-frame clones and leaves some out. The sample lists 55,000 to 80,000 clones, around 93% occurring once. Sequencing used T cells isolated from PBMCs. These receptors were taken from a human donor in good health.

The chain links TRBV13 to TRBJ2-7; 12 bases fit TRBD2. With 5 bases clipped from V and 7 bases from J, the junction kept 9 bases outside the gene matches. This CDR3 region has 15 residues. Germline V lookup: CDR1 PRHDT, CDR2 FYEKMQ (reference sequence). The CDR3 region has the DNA TGTGCCAGCAGCATCCTAGGGCTAGCGGGGGGGGAGCAGTACTTC. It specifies CASSILGLAGGEQYF.

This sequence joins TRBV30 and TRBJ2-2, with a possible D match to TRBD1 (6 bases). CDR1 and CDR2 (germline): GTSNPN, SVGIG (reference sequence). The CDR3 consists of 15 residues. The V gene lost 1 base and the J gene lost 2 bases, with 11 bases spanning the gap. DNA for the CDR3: TGTGCCTGGAGTGCCCTGGGGGCTAACACCGGGGAGCTGTTTTTT. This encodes CAWSALGANTGELFF.

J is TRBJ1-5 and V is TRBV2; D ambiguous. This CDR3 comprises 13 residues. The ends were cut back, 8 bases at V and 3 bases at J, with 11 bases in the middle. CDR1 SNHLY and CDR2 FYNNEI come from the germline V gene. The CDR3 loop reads CASAWTLNQPQHF. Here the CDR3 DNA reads TGTGCCAGCGCCTGGACTCTCAATCAGCCCCAGCATTTT. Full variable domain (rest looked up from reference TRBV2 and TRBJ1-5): EPEVTQTPSHQVTQMGQEVILRCVPISNHLYFYWYRQILGQKVEFLVSFYNNEISEKSEIFDDQFSVERPDGSNFTLKIRSTKLEDSAMYFCASAWTLNQPQHFGDGTRLSIL.

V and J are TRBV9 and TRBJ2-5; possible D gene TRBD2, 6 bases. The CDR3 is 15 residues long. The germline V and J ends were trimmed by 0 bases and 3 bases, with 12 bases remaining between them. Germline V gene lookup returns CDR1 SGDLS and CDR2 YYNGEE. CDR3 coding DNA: TGTGCCAGCAGCGTAGTCGGGAGTGGTGAAGAGACCCAGTACTTC. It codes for CASSVVGSGEETQYF.

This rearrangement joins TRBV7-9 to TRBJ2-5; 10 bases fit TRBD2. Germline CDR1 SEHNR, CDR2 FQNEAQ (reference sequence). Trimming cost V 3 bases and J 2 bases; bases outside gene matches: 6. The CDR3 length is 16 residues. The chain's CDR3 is CASSFGSGGPQETQYF. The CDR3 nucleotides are TGTGCCAGCAGCTTTGGTAGCGGGGGGCCTCAAGAGACCCAGTACTTC.